These 25 T cell receptor beta chains came from one sample sequenced in a study of cytomegalovirus exposure and HLA in healthy donors. Clones were read by immunoSEQ multiplex PCR, and TCRdb kept only the in-frame ones, dropping some. The table has 120,000 to 150,000 clones, roughly nine tenths seen once. The sequencing sample was made of PBMCs. The receptors originated from a man aged 18 to 35 in good health and CMV-seronegative.

This chain connects TRBV6-5 to TRBJ2-7; a weak D match, TRBD2 (5 bases). CDR1 MNHEY and CDR2 SVGAGI come from the germline V gene. The CDR3 is 14 residues long. The V and J ends lost 1 base and 2 bases respectively, with 9 bases between them. The CDR3 is CASSYFRGPYEQYF. In DNA form, the CDR3 reads TGTGCCAGCAGTTACTTCCGGGGTCCCTACGAGCAGTACTTC.

This clone was recorded a few times. This sequence joins TRBV5-1 and TRBJ2-7; 9 bases line up with TRBD1. The CDR3 extends over 15 amino acids. Trimming took 4 bases from V and 4 from J; bases not matched to a gene: 9. Germline lookup yields CDR1 SGHRS and CDR2 YFSETQ. CDR3 DNA sequence: TGCGCCAGCAGCAGTGGGACAGGGTTTCGATACGAGCAGTACTTC. Translation gives CASSSGTGFRYEQYF.

This chain connects TRBV2 to TRBJ2-1, with 14 nucleotides matching TRBD2. J lost 1 base, V lost 7 bases, and 6 bases had no gene match. Germline loops: CDR1 SNHLY, CDR2 FYNNEI. The CDR3 covers 17 residues. The CDR3 region has the DNA TGTGCCAGCAAAGGGACTAGCGGGGGAGGATCCTACAATGAGCAGTTCTTC. Its protein is CASKGTSGGGSYNEQFF.

The V and J genes are TRBV11-3 and TRBJ2-2; D might be TRBD1 (5 bases). V lost 5 bases and J 3 bases, leaving 10 bases between the germline ends. Germline CDR1 SGHNT, CDR2 YENEEA. The CDR3 sequence is 14 residues long. This CDR3 is CASSRRGHTGELFF. The CDR3 bases are TGTGCCAGCAGCCGAAGGGGCCACACCGGGGAGCTGTTTTTT.

This clone was found once. This chain links TRBV2 with TRBJ2-5; the D gene is possibly TRBD1 (6 bases). The CDR3 spans 13 residues. V lost 6 bases, J lost 5 bases, and 13 bases lay in between. Germline assignment: CDR1 SNHLY and CDR2 FYNNEI. CDR3 residues: CASRAQGLETQYF. In nucleotides, the CDR3 is TGTGCCAGCAGGGCTCAGGGGTTGGAGACCCAGTACTTC.

The V and J genes are TRBV7-2 and TRBJ1-1; maybe TRBD1 (5 bases). The length of the CDR3 is 14 residues. Trimming removed 2 bases from V and 2 bases from J, with 9 bases in between. Germline CDR1 and CDR2: SGHTA and FQGNSA. The CDR3 nucleotides read TGTGCCAGCAGCTTACAGGGCGTTAACACTGAAGCTTTCTTT. It yields the protein CASSLQGVNTEAFF.

The rearrangement uses TRBV6-6 and TRBJ1-3; D gene ambiguous. The CDR3 contains 13 residues. Germline assignment: CDR1 MNHNY and CDR2 SVGAGI (reference sequence). The germline V and J ends were trimmed by 7 bases and 2 bases, with 9 bases remaining between them. The CDR3 region has the DNA TGTGCCAGCACTGCGCGGGCTGGAAACACCATATATTTT. Its translation: CASTARAGNTIYF.

The V gene is TRBV5-4, the J gene TRBJ1-4; D is uncertain. The CDR3 is 15 amino acids. V was clipped by 4 bases and J by 7 bases, with 17 bases between them. The germline V gene encodes CDR1 SGHNT and CDR2 YYREEE (reference sequence). CDR3 amino acids: CASSPVGGRGEKLFF. The CDR3 nucleotides are TGTGCCAGCAGCCCGGTTGGTGGACGGGGTGAAAAACTGTTTTTT.

Here the CDR3 reads CSAGQGGSDTQYF. The CDR3 DNA reads TGCAGCGCTGGACAGGGGGGATCAGATACGCAGTATTTT. The chain joins TRBV29-1 to TRBJ2-3; 10 bases map to TRBD1. This CDR3 is 13 amino acids long. Germline CDR1 SQVTM, CDR2 ANQGSEA. Unmatched junction bases numbered 5, after V lost 7 bases and J lost 4 bases.

This clone was picked up one time. CDR3 in amino acids: CASSLEGLAGTSYNEQFF. In DNA form, the CDR3 reads TGCGCCAGCAGCCTAGAGGGACTAGCGGGAACCTCCTACAATGAGCAGTTCTTC. The V gene is TRBV4-3, the J gene TRBJ2-1; TRBD2 aligns across 13 bases. The length of the CDR3 is 18 residues. Germline CDR1 reads LGHNA; CDR2 reads YSLEER. Trimming at V came to 4 bases and at J to 0 bases, leaving 6 bases not matched to a gene.

The chain uses TRBV11-2 and TRBJ2-3; D may be TRBD1 (5 bases). There are 16 residues in the CDR3. Germline V lookup: CDR1 SGHAT, CDR2 FQNNGV. Trimming cost V 1 base and J 3 bases, with 14 bases left between them. The CDR3 loop reads CASSLVVGQGTDTQYF. The CDR3 coding sequence is TGTGCCAGCAGCTTAGTAGTGGGGCAGGGTACAGATACGCAGTATTTT. Filled out from reference TRBV11-2 and TRBJ2-3, the complete variable domain reads EAGVAQSPRYKIIEKRQSVAFWCNPISGHATLYWYQQILGQGPKLLIQFQNNGVVDDSQLPKDRFSAERLKGVDSTLKIQPAKLEDSAVYLCASSLVVGQGTDTQYFGPGTRLTVL.

V gene TRBV18 combines with J gene TRBJ1-2; 9 nucleotides line up with TRBD1. J was trimmed by 6 bases and V by 4 bases; bases with no gene match: 0. The CDR3 has 12 residues. CDR1 KGHSH and CDR2 LQKENI come from the germline V gene. Here the CDR3 reads CASSRTGDGYTF. CDR3 DNA sequence: TGTGCCAGCTCACGGACAGGGGATGGCTACACCTTC.

The CDR3 sequence is CASSLVGSSYEQYF. CDR3 DNA: TGTGCCAGCAGCTTAGTTGGTAGCTCCTACGAGCAGTACTTC. V and J are TRBV7-9 and TRBJ2-7; D remains ambiguous. CDR1 and CDR2 (germline): SEHNR, FQNEAQ (reference sequence). CDR3 size: 14 residues. The V and J ends lost 1 base and 0 bases respectively, with 7 bases between them.

This chain links TRBV7-9 with TRBJ2-2; 12 bases align to TRBD2. With V trimmed by 10 bases and J by 6 bases, 6 bases remained unmatched. Germline CDR1 and CDR2: SEHNR and FQNEAQ (reference sequence). This CDR3 has 14 amino acids. The CDR3 DNA reads as TGTGCCACCGCTAGCGGGAGGGCCCCCGGGGAGCTGTTTTTT. This sequence encodes CATASGRAPGELFF.

The rearrangement uses TRBV23-1 and TRBJ2-3; a possible D gene is TRBD2 (5 bases). TRBV23-1 is an ORF; its function is uncertain. This CDR3 is built from 13 residues. V lost 10 bases, J lost 4 bases, and 15 bases lay in between. CDR3 sequence reads: CATPPGNPDTQYF. The CDR3 DNA reads TGCGCCACCCCTCCGGGGAACCCAGATACGCAGTATTTT.

This clone was seen a few times. The chain is built from TRBV7-7 and TRBJ2-7, with 13 bases that match TRBD2. The CDR3 is 15 residues long. Germline CDR1 is SSHAT and CDR2 is FNYEAQ (reference sequence). Trimming cost V 5 bases and J 2 bases; bases outside gene matches: 3. The CDR3 DNA sequence: TGTGCCAGCAGCCCAGGGACTAGCGGGACCTACGAGCAGTACTTC. This sequence encodes CASSPGTSGTYEQYF.

This chain uses TRBV28 with TRBJ1-3; D is perhaps TRBD1 (6 bases). CDR1 and CDR2 (germline): MDHEN, SYDVKM. This CDR3 is built from 15 residues. The V end lost 3 bases, the J end lost 0 bases, and 9 bases lay between the germline ends. CDR3 region: CASSLDSASGNTIYF. The CDR3, as DNA: TGTGCCAGCAGTTTGGACAGCGCCTCTGGAAACACCATATATTTT.

This rearrangement joins TRBV9 to TRBJ2-3; D might be TRBD2 (5 bases). This CDR3 has 14 amino acids. Looked up from germline, CDR1 is SGDLS and CDR2 is YYNGEE. V was clipped by 4 bases and J by 0 bases, with 9 bases between them. The CDR3 DNA reads TGTGCCAGCAGCTGGCGGGCCAGCACAGATACGCAGTATTTT. As protein: CASSWRASTDTQYF.

This clone has just a few counts. J is TRBJ2-3 and V is TRBV29-1; D possibly corresponds to TRBD1 (7 bases). The germline V and J ends were trimmed by 3 bases and 5 bases, with 18 bases remaining between them. Germline CDR1 SQVTM, CDR2 ANQGSEA. The CDR3 consists of 15 residues. CDR3 bases: TGCAGCGTTGAGGGGGCGGAGGGACAGCGAGATACGCAGTATTTT. Amino acids: CSVEGAEGQRDTQYF.

The chain employs TRBV5-1 and TRBJ1-3, with TRBD1 matching 9 bases. Germline assignment: CDR1 SGHRS and CDR2 YFSETQ. The CDR3 consists of 14 residues. V lost 4 bases to trimming and J lost 4 bases; unmatched junction nucleotides: 3. The CDR3 sequence: CASSTGTGGNTIYF. In DNA, the CDR3 is TGCGCCAGCAGCACGGGGACAGGGGGAAACACCATATATTTT.

This sequence joins TRBV27 and TRBJ2-5; 14 bases fit TRBD2. Germline values: CDR1 MNHEY, CDR2 SMNVEV (reference sequence). V was clipped by 4 bases and J by 5 bases; unmatched bases: 6. There are 16 residues in the CDR3. CDR3 coding DNA: TGTGCCAGCAGTTCGACTAGCGGGGGGGCCCGGGAGACCCAGTACTTC. Its translation is CASSSTSGGARETQYF.

In this sample, this clone turned up a few times. The chain recombines TRBV7-6 with TRBJ2-7; D gene ambiguous. This CDR3 comprises 15 residues. In germline, CDR1 is SGHVS, CDR2 FNYEAQ. V was shortened by 5 bases and J by 3 bases, with 17 bases between the two germline ends. The chain's CDR3 is CASSPNAGTLYEQYF. CDR3 in DNA: TGTGCCAGCAGCCCCAATGCAGGAACCCTCTACGAGCAGTACTTC.

This rearrangement joins TRBV18 to TRBJ1-1; D might be TRBD1 (5 bases). Germline CDR1 reads KGHSH; CDR2 reads LQKENI. Trimming removed 3 bases from V and 1 base from J, with 12 bases in between. This CDR3 region has 15 residues. CDR3 in amino acids: CASSPQDIPNTEAFF. The CDR3 DNA reads as TGTGCCAGCTCACCCCAGGACATCCCGAACACTGAAGCTTTCTTT. Drawing the rest from reference TRBV18 and TRBJ1-1, the complete variable domain is NAGVMQNPRHLVRRRGQEARLRCSPMKGHSHVYWYRQLPEEGLKFMVYLQKENIIDESGMPKERFSAEFPKEGPSILRIQQVVRGDSAAYFCASSPQDIPNTEAFFGQGTRLTVV.

The chain recombines TRBV19 with TRBJ2-7; maybe TRBD1 (6 bases). The CDR3 extends over 15 amino acids. The V end was cut by 5 bases, the J end by 4 bases, with 18 bases between. Per germline, CDR1 LNHDA and CDR2 SQIVND (reference sequence). The CDR3: CASSDPRTVIYEQYF. The CDR3 DNA reads as TGTGCCAGTAGTGACCCTCGGACAGTTATTTACGAGCAGTACTTC.

This rearrangement joins TRBV2 to TRBJ1-6; TRBD1 aligns across 10 bases. CDR1 SNHLY and CDR2 FYNNEI come from the germline V gene. The length of the CDR3 is 16 residues. Germline trimming cut 5 bases from V and 8 bases from J; bases unmatched to any gene: 9. The CDR3 DNA reads as TGTGCCAGCAGTCGGGACAGGGGACAATCTTATTCACCCCTCCACTTT. This encodes CASSRDRGQSYSPLHF.